Below are 23 T cell receptor beta chains sequenced from a single sample in a study of molecular identifiers for immune sequencing clone quantification. Each CDR3 protein is one row after TCRdb ran MiXCR on the PCR reads. The table has approximately 550,000 distinct CDR3 sequences, approximately 25% seen once. Sequencing used naive CD8+ T cells from blood, with Jurkat cell RNA spiked in. Described subset: FACS-sorted CD8+CD4-CCR7+CD45RA+ naive T cells. The receptors derive from a human donor in good health. Some libraries in this study had Jurkat cell RNA spiked in.

This clonotype was seen only a few times. This sequence joins TRBV19 and TRBJ2-5; perhaps TRBD1 as D (6 bases). The CDR3 has 13 residues. CDR1 is LNHDA and CDR2 is SQIVND in the germline V gene (reference sequence). V lost 3 bases, J lost 3 bases, and 8 bases lay in between. In DNA, the CDR3 is TGTGCCAGTAGTATCCCAGGGGAAGAGACCCAGTACTTC. Amino acids: CASSIPGEETQYF.

The chain combines TRBV25-1 with TRBJ1-1; 8 bases align to TRBD1. The CDR3 has 14 amino acids. In germline, CDR1 is MGHDK, CDR2 SYGVNS. J lost 5 bases, V lost 7 bases, and 9 bases had no gene match. The CDR3 coding sequence is TGTGCCAGCACCCCGACAGGGGAGGGGACTGAAGCTTTCTTT. This translates into CASTPTGEGTEAFF.

As regards this clonotype: This may be a read error, as it is one base from a much larger clone. The rearrangement joins TRBV14 to TRBJ2-5; tentatively, D is TRBD2 (5 bases). CDR1 and CDR2 (germline): SGHDN, FVKESK. This CDR3 has 14 residues. The CDR3 DNA reads as TGTGTCAGCAGCCCCCGGTGGACTGCGGAGACCCAGTACTTC. This translates into CVSSPRWTAETQYF.

In the case of this clonotype: This may stem from a read error, because a much larger clone lies one nucleotide away. Given the absence of the conserved phenylalanine or tryptophan at the CDR3 end, a read error is likely. The chain is built from TRBV30 and TRBJ2-3, with unresolved D. The CDR3 consists of 12 residues. Germline-derived CDR1 and CDR2 are GTSNPN and SVGIG (reference sequence). V dropped 3 bases and J dropped 2 bases, with 6 bases sitting between them. CDR3 sequence (DNA): TGTGCCTGGAGCGAAGTCACAGATACGCAGTATTCT. Translating it yields CAWSEVTDTQYS.

The rearrangement links TRBV4-1 to TRBJ1-1; TRBD1 is a possible D gene (5 bases). The CDR3 spans 14 residues. CDR1 and CDR2 from the germline V gene are MGHRA and YSYEKL. Trimming removed 1 base from V and 4 bases from J, with 10 bases in between. The DNA for the CDR3 is TGCGCCAGCAGCCAAGGGCACGGGGGCACTGAAGCTTTCTTT. Its translation is CASSQGHGGTEAFF.

This clonotype appeared many times. The chain uses TRBV4-3 and TRBJ2-3; D unclear. Trimming removed 4 bases at V and 6 bases at J, with 17 bases between. The V gene's germline CDR1 is LGHNA and CDR2 YSLEER. The CDR3 covers 15 residues. The CDR3 sequence: CASSPGPMESDTQYF. The CDR3, as DNA: TGCGCCAGCAGCCCCGGACCGATGGAGTCGGATACGCAGTATTTT.

This sequence joins TRBV5-1 and TRBJ2-5; 7 bases fit TRBD2. The CDR3 length is 16 residues. V lost 5 bases and J lost 2; bases outside the gene matches: 12. Germline assignment: CDR1 SGHRS and CDR2 YFSETQ. CDR3 loop: CASRAPSAGEQETQYF. The CDR3 region has the DNA TGCGCCAGCAGAGCCCCCTCGGCGGGGGAACAAGAGACCCAGTACTTC.

This clonotype occurred many times. The chain joins TRBV28 to TRBJ1-5, with D hard to call. Germline V gives CDR1 MDHEN, CDR2 SYDVKM. The CDR3 runs 15 residues. Trimming removed 3 bases from V and 0 bases from J, with 9 bases in between. CDR3 in amino acids: CASSFPIYSNQPQHF. CDR3 coding DNA: TGTGCCAGCAGTTTCCCAATATATAGCAATCAGCCCCAGCATTTT.

This clonotype showed up just a few times. The V and J genes are TRBV12-3 or TRBV12-4 and TRBJ1-1; maybe TRBD1 (5 bases). Between the trimmed V and J ends, which lost 6 bases and 3 bases, there was a span of 17 bases. The CDR3 has 15 amino acids. In DNA form, the CDR3 reads TGTGCCAGCAGACAGAGCCGGGACCAGCACACTGAAGCTTTCTTT. Encoded protein: CASRQSRDQHTEAFF.

As to this clonotype: Just one base apart from a much larger clone, this may be a read error. This rearrangement joins TRBV9 to TRBJ2-3; D is unresolved. The CDR3 runs to 15 residues. Germline assignment: CDR1 SGDLS and CDR2 YYNGEE. Here the CDR3 reads CASIVDHPPSDTQYF. The CDR3 DNA reads TGTGCCAGCATCGTAGATCATCCGCCCTCAGATACGCAGTATTTT.

This clonotype was seen only a few times. This chain links TRBV27 with TRBJ2-7; possibly TRBD1 for D (6 bases). Looked up from germline, CDR1 is MNHEY and CDR2 is SMNVEV (reference sequence). This CDR3 spans 11 amino acids. The V end lost 8 bases, the J end lost 7 bases, and 12 bases lay between the germline ends. The CDR3, as DNA: TGTGCCAGCGCCGCCGGGACAGAGCAGTACTTC. Its translation is CASAAGTEQYF.

This chain uses TRBV7-6 with TRBJ2-7, with TRBD2 matching 10 bases. V was clipped by 0 bases and J by 6 bases; unmatched bases: 14. Germline loops: CDR1 SGHVS, CDR2 FNYEAQ. This CDR3 has 18 amino acids. The CDR3 sequence is CASSLAEYSGGFRGEQYF. The CDR3 nucleotides are TGTGCCAGCAGCTTAGCGGAGTATAGCGGGGGGTTCCGGGGCGAGCAGTACTTC.

Worth noting for this clonotype: Possible read error: a much larger clone is one base away. The chain combines TRBV30 with TRBJ1-1; D gene uncertain. The CDR3 consists of 11 residues. V was clipped by 5 bases and J by 5 bases, with 9 bases between them. Germline V gene sequence: CDR1 GTSNPN, CDR2 SVGIG (reference sequence). This CDR3 is CAWDGETEAFF. The CDR3 DNA sequence: TGTGCCTGGGACGGAGAGACTGAAGCTTTCTTT. The full variable domain, in which reference TRBV30 and TRBJ1-1 provide the parts outside the CDR3, is SQTIHQWPATLVQPVGSPLSLECTVEGTSNPNLYWYRQAAGRGLQLLFYSVGIGQISSEVPQNLSASRPQDRQFILSSKKLLLSDSGFYLCAWDGETEAFFGQGTRLTVV.

Worth noting for this clonotype: Given a much more abundant clone one base away, this may be a read error. The CDR3 spells CASSLVEGLGLYTGTQYF. Written as DNA, the CDR3 is TGTGCCAGCAGCTTAGTAGAGGGACTGGGACTGTACACAGGTACGCAGTATTTT. V is TRBV7-2 and J is TRBJ2-3; D may be TRBD2 (6 bases). This CDR3 is built from 18 residues. From germline, CDR1 is SGHTA and CDR2 FQGNSA.

As regards this clonotype: A much larger clone is a single base away; this may be a read error. The V gene is TRBV6-2 or TRBV6-3, the J gene TRBJ2-7; D gene uncertain. The CDR3 loop spans 14 amino acids. Germline values: CDR1 MNHEY, CDR2 SVGEGT. The CDR3 DNA is TGTGCCAACAGTTACCGGGCAGTGTCCTACGAGCAGTACTTC. It specifies CANSYRAVSYEQYF.

Note on this clonotype: A read error is possible here, since a much larger clone lies one base away. The CDR3 region is CASSRSGGTQYF. CDR3 sequence (DNA): TGCGCCAGCAGCCGTTCCGGGGGGACCCAGTACTTC. This sequence joins TRBV4-1 and TRBJ2-5; maybe TRBD2 (6 bases). V dropped 4 bases and J dropped 7 bases, with 10 bases sitting between them. CDR3 length: 12 amino acids. Per germline, CDR1 MGHRA and CDR2 YSYEKL.

In its sample, this clonotype was seen many times. The J gene is TRBJ1-5, the V gene TRBV11-2, with 7 bases that match TRBD1. Germline CDR1 is SGHAT and CDR2 is FQNNGV. The junction had 5 bases not matched to a gene; V was cut back by 5 bases and J by 4 bases. The CDR3 extends over 14 amino acids. CDR3 in amino acids: CASSQDRRNQPQHF. The CDR3 bases are TGTGCCAGCAGCCAGGACAGGAGGAATCAGCCCCAGCATTTT.

The chain combines TRBV7-9 with TRBJ2-3; 11 positions match TRBD2. Germline assignment: CDR1 SEHNR and CDR2 FQNEAQ (reference sequence). V was pared by 2 bases and J by 2 bases, with 6 bases of the junction left unmatched. The CDR3 is 17 residues long. CDR3 sequence (DNA): TGTGCCAGCAGCTTATTCGGACTAGCGGGCCCCACAGATACGCAGTATTTT. It yields the protein CASSLFGLAGPTDTQYF.

This clonotype has more than one count but fewer than ten. CDR3 sequence (DNA): TGTGCCAGCAGTCGGACAGGGGGCCAAAATGAGCAGTTCTTC. This codes for CASSRTGGQNEQFF. The chain uses TRBV12-3 or TRBV12-4 and TRBJ2-1; 11 bases agree with TRBD1. This CDR3 region has 14 residues. Unmatched junction bases numbered 4, after V lost 5 bases and J lost 7 bases.

The chain carries TRBV7-3 and TRBJ2-5, with TRBD2 as a possible D gene (6 bases). This CDR3 has 14 amino acids. Germline-derived CDR1 and CDR2 are SGHTA and FQGTGA. V shed 4 bases and J shed 4 bases, with 13 bases lying between them. CDR3 amino acids: CASSSPGLPETQYF. The CDR3 DNA reads TGTGCCAGCAGCTCCCCGGGACTGCCAGAGACCCAGTACTTC. The variable domain in full, completed from reference TRBV7-3 and TRBJ2-5, reads GAGVSQTPSNKVTEKGKYVELRCDPISGHTALYWYRQSLGQGPEFLIYFQGTGAADDSGLPNDRFFAVRPEGSVSTLKIQRTERGDSAVYLCASSSPGLPETQYFGPGTRLLVL.

This clonotype has at least ten counts. The rearrangement joins TRBV2 to TRBJ2-1; 8 nucleotides line up with TRBD1. The CDR3 contains 14 residues. Germline V lookup: CDR1 SNHLY, CDR2 FYNNEI. CDR3 sequence: CGRGLGRGLNEQFF. In DNA, the CDR3 is TGTGGCCGAGGGTTGGGCAGGGGGCTCAATGAGCAGTTCTTC.

This clonotype occurred a few times. Possible read error: a much larger clone is one base away. V is TRBV7-2 and J is TRBJ2-3, with D perhaps given as TRBD1 or TRBD2 (5 bases each). Germline V lookup: CDR1 SGHTA, CDR2 FQGNSA. The CDR3 is 16 amino acids. V was shortened by 5 bases and J by 8 bases, with 23 bases between the two germline ends. DNA for the CDR3: TGTGCCAGCAGCCCCGGGGCATTCGTTTCCGCAGCTACGCAGTATTTT. Its protein is CASSPGAFVSAATQYF.

The chain uses TRBV3-1 and TRBJ2-5; 10 nucleotides match TRBD1. This CDR3 is 17 amino acids long. The germline V gene has CDR1 LGHDT and CDR2 YNNKEL (reference sequence). V lost 4 bases to trimming and J lost 5 bases; unmatched junction nucleotides: 13. The CDR3 DNA follows: TGTGCCAGCAGCCGGACCCTCGGGACAGGGGATTGGGAGACCCAGTACTTC. Its protein product is CASSRTLGTGDWETQYF.